These 8 T cell receptor beta chains were all obtained from the same sample, sequenced in a study of T-cell memory formation after mild COVID-19. TCRdb independently ran MiXCR on the 5' RACE reads; one entry per CDR3 protein. Altogether 150,000 to 200,000 distinct CDR3 sequences are present, over 20% being singletons, with the ten largest covering 23%. Sequenced input: PBMCs or a T cell subset sorted from them (not recorded which). These receptors all stem from an adult woman who had mild COVID-19 (a few samples of this study predate the infection). Cell type and time point are not known.

The chain links TRBV24-1 to TRBJ2-5; tentatively, D is TRBD2 (5 bases). Germline lookup yields CDR1 KGHDR and CDR2 SFDVKD. Trimming left V 3 bases short and J 3 bases short, with 16 bases between. The CDR3 has 16 residues. This chain's CDR3 is CATSDPTRFGEETQYF. CDR3 bases: TGTGCCACCAGTGATCCCACTAGGTTTGGAGAAGAGACCCAGTACTTC.

This chain connects TRBV29-1 to TRBJ1-1; D remains ambiguous. The CDR3 has 11 amino acids. V dropped 5 bases and J dropped 5 bases, with 9 bases sitting between them. Germline CDR1 reads SQVTM; CDR2 reads ANQGSEA. CDR3 sequence (DNA): TGCAGCGTTCCTTTTGAGACTGAAGCTTTCTTT. Translated, it gives CSVPFETEAFF.

The V and J genes are TRBV5-6 and TRBJ2-3, with 9 bases that match TRBD1. V gave up 2 bases and J gave up 5 bases; unmatched junction bases: 12. CDR1 and CDR2 (germline): SGHDT, YYEEEE. This CDR3 contains 17 residues. For the CDR3, the DNA is TGTGCCAGCAGCTTCCGGGACAGGGCAGAAGAGGGAGATACGCAGTATTTT. The encoded protein is CASSFRDRAEEGDTQYF.

The J gene is TRBJ2-6, the V gene TRBV6-6; D is unresolved. The CDR3 is 15 residues long. CDR1 is MNHNY and CDR2 is SVGAGI in the germline V gene (reference sequence). The V gene lost 0 bases and the J gene lost 12 bases, with 15 bases spanning the gap. DNA for the CDR3: TGTGCCAGCAGTTACTCGGACGCCCTATGGGGCGTCCTGACTTTC. It encodes CASSYSDALWGVLTF.

This chain joins TRBV29-1 and TRBJ1-2; maybe TRBD1 (6 bases). This CDR3 has 14 residues. With 7 bases removed from V and 1 base from J, the gap between germline ends came to 16 bases. Per the germline V gene, CDR1 is SQVTM and CDR2 is ANQGSEA. CDR3 sequence: CSAEGGALNYGYTF. CDR3 coding DNA: TGCAGCGCAGAGGGGGGGGCCCTTAACTATGGCTACACCTTC.

This clonotype was picked up a small number of times. This sequence joins TRBV25-1 and TRBJ1-1; D may be TRBD1 (5 bases). The CDR3 is made up of 15 amino acids. The V end was cut by 1 base, the J end by 10 bases, with 19 bases between. Germline V gives CDR1 MGHDK, CDR2 SYGVNS. The CDR3 DNA reads TGTGCCAGCAGTGAATGGCAGGACACGGCTATAGGAGCTTTCTTT. The encoded protein is CASSEWQDTAIGAFF. The variable domain in full, with the rest retrieved from reference TRBV25-1 and TRBJ1-1, is EADIYQTPRYLVIGTGKKITLECSQTMGHDKMYWYQQDPGMELHLIHYSYGVNSTEKGDLSSESTVSRIRTEHFPLTLESARPSHTSQYLCASSEWQDTAIGAFFGQGTRLTVV.

This clonotype was picked up one time. V usage is TRBV5-8 and J usage is TRBJ1-5; the D is unclear. The CDR3 length is 15 residues. Germline V gene data show CDR1 as SGHTS and CDR2 as YDEGEE. Trimming took off 3 bases at V and 3 bases at J, with 13 bases between the two ends. The CDR3 bases are TGTGCCAGCAGCTCCGAGAGACAAGACAATCAGCCCCAGCATTTT. Amino acids: CASSSERQDNQPQHF.

The rearrangement links TRBV12-3 or TRBV12-4 to TRBJ1-5; possible D gene TRBD1, 5 bases. The ends were cut back, 6 bases at V and 10 bases at J, with 19 bases in the middle. This CDR3 spans 14 amino acids. DNA for the CDR3: TGTGCCAGCAGGGGGGAGGGAAGTAATGTACCCCAGCATTTT. Amino acids: CASRGEGSNVPQHF.